These T cell receptor beta chains were read from a single sample in a study of T-cell reconstitution after alpha-beta-depleted transplantation in children. TCRdb re-called the PCR reads through MiXCR, storing one row per CDR3 protein. The sample lists 450,000 to 600,000 distinct CDR3 sequences; 8% to 11% were seen once. Sequences were derived from PBMCs, sampled before TCRalphabeta/CD19-depleted stem cell transplant. Receptor source: a child aged 2 to 10 with inherited bone marrow failure, due to receive a stem cell transplant. CDR3s include the opening cysteine and the closing phenylalanine or tryptophan. D genes are given only for firm matches. Expanded clones are given a class, and other clones once, few, many or no size at all.

>TRBJ2-1|TRBV5-4|TRBD2|NA
TGTGCCAGCAGCGGACTAGTTGGCAATGAGCAGTTCTTC
CASSGLVGNEQFF
>TRBJ2-3|TRBV12-3/TRBV12-4|NA|many
TGTGCCAGCAGTTTATCTCCAGATACGCAGTATTTT
CASSLSPDTQYF
>TRBJ2-3|TRBV30|TRBD1|few
TGTGCCTGGATGTTCGGGGACAGGGGTCCCACAGATACGCAGTATTTT
CAWMFGDRGPTDTQYF
>TRBJ1-1|TRBV7-9|NA|NA
TGTGCCAGCAGCCGCGGACGCGATCACGATGCTTTCTTT
CASSRGRDHDAFF
>TRBJ2-5|TRBV12-3/TRBV12-4|TRBD1|many
TGTGCCAGCAGCCCGGGACAGATCCGGGAGACCCAGTACTTC
CASSPGQIRETQYF
>TRBJ2-7|TRBV18|TRBD2|NA
TGTGCCAGCTCACCTTTAGGGACTAGCGGGGGTTCCTACGAGCAGTACTTC
CASSPLGTSGGSYEQYF
>TRBJ2-7|TRBV6-2/TRBV6-3|TRBD2|many
TGTGCCAGCAGTTACTCGGGACTAGCCTACGAGCAGTACTTC
CASSYSGLAYEQYF
>TRBJ2-3|TRBV11-2|NA|many
TGTGCCAGCAGTTCAAGGGAGGCTACGCAGTATTTT
CASSSREATQYF
>TRBJ1-2|TRBV29-1|NA|many
TGCAGCGTAGATGACAGGTCCTTTAACTATGGCTACACCTTC
CSVDDRSFNYGYTF
>TRBJ1-2|TRBV28|NA|many
TGTGCCAGCAGGCGGACCGGGAGGGTCGATGGCTACACCTTC
CASRRTGRVDGYTF
>TRBJ2-7|TRBV7-2|NA|few
TGTGCCAGCAGCTTCCGCCGGAGCGAGCAGTACTTC
CASSFRRSEQYF
>TRBJ2-2|TRBV20-1|TRBD1|many
TGCAGTGCTCGAGACAGGGAGAGGACCGGGGAGCTGTTTTTT
CSARDRERTGELFF
>TRBJ2-1|TRBV28|NA|many
TGTGCCAGCAGCACAGGGTTTATCAAGCAGTTCTTC
CASSTGFIKQFF
>TRBJ1-1|TRBV7-6|NA|many
TGTGCCAGCAGCCGGACAGTTAACACTGAAGCTTTCTTT
CASSRTVNTEAFF
>TRBJ2-1|TRBV6-2/TRBV6-3|NA|many
TGTGCCAGCAGTTACCGGACGGTCAGTGAGCAGTTCTTC
CASSYRTVSEQFF
>TRBJ1-1|TRBV7-2|NA|many
TGTGCCAGCAGCTTAGCGGCGACAGAGAACACTGAAGCTTTCTTT
CASSLAATENTEAFF
>TRBJ2-2|TRBV11-2|NA|many
TGTGCCAGCAGCAGCTTAGACGAGAGGTTGGGGACCGGGGAGCTGTTTTTT
CASSSLDERLGTGELFF
>TRBJ2-3|TRBV20-1|NA|few
TGCAGTGCTAGAGATCGGCCGGATGAGGGAGATACGCAGTATTTT
CSARDRPDEGDTQYF
>TRBJ1-1|TRBV19|NA|NA
TGTGCCAGTAGTATCGGAGGGAGAGGAGCTTTCTTT
CASSIGGRGAFF
>TRBJ2-3|TRBV20-1|TRBD2|NA
TGCAGTGCTATTAGCGGGAATCTATTCACAGATACGCAGTATTTT
CSAISGNLFTDTQYF
>TRBJ2-2|TRBV3-1|TRBD2|many
TGTGCCAGCAGCCCCCGACTAGCGGGAGACACCGGGGAGCTGTTTTTT
CASSPRLAGDTGELFF
>TRBJ2-5|TRBV4-3|NA|NA
TGCGCCAGCAGCCGAGAGATAGGGTGGCTCCAAGAGACCCAGTACTTC
CASSREIGWLQETQYF
>TRBJ2-1|TRBV7-2|NA|many
TGTGCCAGCAGCTTATGGTATGAGCAGTTCTTC
CASSLWYEQFF
>TRBJ1-1|TRBV30|TRBD1|many
TGTGCCTGGAGTACGAACAGGGGCGCCGAAGCTTTCTTT
CAWSTNRGAEAFF
>TRBJ2-6|TRBV29-1|NA|NA
TGCAGCGTTACGGGGGCCTCTGGGGCCAACGTCCTGACTTTC
CSVTGASGANVLTF
>TRBJ2-1|TRBV2|NA|many
TGTGCCAGCCTAGCACCCGGTGAGCAGTTCTTC
CASLAPGEQFF
>TRBJ2-7|TRBV20-1|TRBD2|many
TGCAGTGCTAGAGGAGCTCTAGCGGGGGCCTACGAGCAGTACTTC
CSARGALAGAYEQYF
>TRBJ2-7|TRBV25-1|NA|many
TGTGCCAGCAGCGGGGGACAGTTAGCCTACGAGCAGTACTTC
CASSGGQLAYEQYF
>TRBJ2-2|TRBV5-1|NA|many
TGCGCCAGCAGCTTCCTATTAGGACGGAGCACCGGGGAGCTGTTTTTT
CASSFLLGRSTGELFF
>TRBJ2-1|TRBV12-3/TRBV12-4|NA|few
TGTGCCAGCAGTCCACGCGTTGGAGCCGCTGGGAATGAGCAGTTCTTC
CASSPRVGAAGNEQFF
>TRBJ2-1|TRBV5-5|NA|NA
TGTGCCAGCAGCTTGGTTGGGGGGCTAGGGGTCTATGAGCAGTTCTTC
CASSLVGGLGVYEQFF
>TRBJ2-1|TRBV4-2|NA|many
TGTGCCAGCAGCCAAGATCAGGAGGGGCGGGGTGAGCAGTTCTTC
CASSQDQEGRGEQFF
>TRBJ2-7|TRBV7-9|TRBD2|many
TGTGCCAGCAGCCTCATAGCGGGAGGGCCGGTCGAGCAGTACTTC
CASSLIAGGPVEQYF
>TRBJ2-5|TRBV3-1|TRBD2|many
TGTGCCAGCAGCCCCGCGGAGCGGGAAGGGCGAGAGACCCAGTACTTC
CASSPAEREGRETQYF
>TRBJ2-3|TRBV4-1|NA|many
TGCGCCAGGAGGCTAGACGGGGGGCATACGCAGTATTTT
CARRLDGGHTQYF
>TRBJ2-7|TRBV12-3/TRBV12-4|TRBD1|many
TGTGCCAGCAGTTTACGGACAGGGTCTATCCACGAGCAGTACTTC
CASSLRTGSIHEQYF
>TRBJ2-2|TRBV29-1|TRBD1|many
TGCAGCGTTGACCCTGGACAGGGGGTTCGTGGGGAGCTGTTTTTT
CSVDPGQGVRGELFF
>TRBJ2-7|TRBV28|NA|many
TGTGCCAGCACCACCTCCGACAGATCCTACGAGCAGTACTTC
CASTTSDRSYEQYF
>TRBJ2-2|TRBV7-6|TRBD1|NA
TGTGCCAGCAGCTTAGCTGCAGGGGGCATCATCAGAACCGGGGAGCTGTTTTTT
CASSLAAGGIIRTGELFF
>TRBJ2-7|TRBV28|TRBD1|many
TGTGCCAGCAGTTTAGGGGACAGGGTAATCTACGAGCAGTACTTC
CASSLGDRVIYEQYF
>TRBJ2-1|TRBV12-3/TRBV12-4|NA|NA
TGTGCCAGCAGTTTAGCCTCCGAAGGCCTAGGGAATGAGCAGTTCTTC
CASSLASEGLGNEQFF
>TRBJ2-3|TRBV10-3|NA|many
TGTGCCATCAGTGAGATCCAGTTAACAGATACGCAGTATTTT
CAISEIQLTDTQYF
>TRBJ2-7|TRBV12-3/TRBV12-4|NA|many
TGTGCCAGCTCCTACTCCCCCTCCTACGAGCAGTACTTC
CASSYSPSYEQYF
>TRBJ1-1|TRBV9|NA|few
TGTGCCAGCAGCGTAGCCGGTTCCAACACTGAAGCTTTCTTT
CASSVAGSNTEAFF
>TRBJ1-1|TRBV20-1|TRBD1|many
TGCAGTGCTCGCAGGGGGACGGGCACTGAAGCTTTCTTT
CSARRGTGTEAFF
>TRBJ1-4|TRBV28|NA|many
TGTGCCAGCAGTTCTCAGGGCTTGGCTAATGAAAAACTGTTTTTT
CASSSQGLANEKLFF
>TRBJ2-4|TRBV15|NA|few
TGTGCCACCAGCAGAGTCAGTGGAGCCAAAAACATTCAGTACTTC
CATSRVSGAKNIQYF
>TRBJ1-5|TRBV30|TRBD1|few
TGTGCCTGGAGTCCGGACAGGGGGCGGAATCAGCCCCAGCATTTT
CAWSPDRGRNQPQHF
>TRBJ1-1|TRBV15|NA|many
TGTGCCACCAGCCGGCGGGGGGATCTAGCTTTCTTT
CATSRRGDLAFF
>TRBJ2-5|TRBV7-2|TRBD2|NA
TGTGCCAGCAGCCGGACTAGAGTGAAGGAGACCCAGTACTTC
CASSRTRVKETQYF
>TRBJ1-1|TRBV11-2|NA|many
TGTGCCAGCAGCTCACCCCCCAACACTGAAGCTTTCTTT
CASSSPPNTEAFF
>TRBJ1-2|TRBV29-1|NA|many
TGCAGCGTTGACCCCCTTCGGAATGGCTACACCTTC
CSVDPLRNGYTF
>TRBJ1-1|TRBV4-1|NA|many
TGCGCCAGCAGCCAAGTAAAGGGAGGCCCTGAAGCTTTCTTT
CASSQVKGGPEAFF
>TRBJ2-7|TRBV28|NA|few
TGTGCCAGCAGCCGACAACTCACCTACGAGCAGTACTTC
CASSRQLTYEQYF
>TRBJ2-1|TRBV18|NA|many
TGTGCCAGCTCACCACCAGTGAACGGGGCTAGCGTCCCCTCCTACAATGAGCAGTTCTTC
CASSPPVNGASVPSYNEQFF
>TRBJ2-1|TRBV7-9|TRBD1|many
TGTGCCAGCAGCTTAAGACAGGGGCTTTACAATGAGCAGTTCTTC
CASSLRQGLYNEQFF
>TRBJ1-2|TRBV6-2/TRBV6-3|NA|few
TGTGCCAGCAGCGATCCTCCGGGTCCGGCGCGTGGCTACACCTTC
CASSDPPGPARGYTF
>TRBJ2-3|TRBV7-2|NA|many
TGTGCCAGCAGCCAGAGACGGAGCACAGATACGCAGTATTTT
CASSQRRSTDTQYF
>TRBJ2-7|TRBV5-1|TRBD2|many
TGCGCCAGCGGGAACCCAGCGGGAGAGGTCGAGCAGTACTTC
CASGNPAGEVEQYF